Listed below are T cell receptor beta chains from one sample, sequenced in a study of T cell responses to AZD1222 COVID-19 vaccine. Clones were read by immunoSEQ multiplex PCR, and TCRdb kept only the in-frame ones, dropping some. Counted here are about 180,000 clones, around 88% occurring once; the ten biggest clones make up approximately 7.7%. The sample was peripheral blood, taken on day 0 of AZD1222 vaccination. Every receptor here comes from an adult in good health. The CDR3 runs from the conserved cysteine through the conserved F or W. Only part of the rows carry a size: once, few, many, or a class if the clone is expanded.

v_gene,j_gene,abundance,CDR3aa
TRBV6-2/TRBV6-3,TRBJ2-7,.,CASSYGGYSYEQYF
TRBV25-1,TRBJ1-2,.,CASSAGERGYTF
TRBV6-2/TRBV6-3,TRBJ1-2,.,CASSSWDRNYGYTF
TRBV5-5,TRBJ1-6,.,CASSAYRGAYNSPLHF
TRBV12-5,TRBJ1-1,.,CASGLGLDRGDTEAFF
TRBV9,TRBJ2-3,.,CASSYRSSGGAFGTADTQYF
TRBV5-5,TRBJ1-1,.,CASSLGRNTEAFF
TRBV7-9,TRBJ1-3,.,CASSFQGASGNTIYF
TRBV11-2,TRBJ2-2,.,CASSTRQGGRYTGELFF
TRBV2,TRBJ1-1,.,CASSEALQGAKAFF
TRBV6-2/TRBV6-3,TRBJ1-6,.,CASSYLPTSDSPLHF
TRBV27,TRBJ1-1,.,CASSFGGLNTEAFF
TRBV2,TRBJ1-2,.,CARDRGQYYGYTF
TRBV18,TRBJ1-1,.,CASSPATGNTEAFF
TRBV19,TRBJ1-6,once,CASSKQGAGSPLHF
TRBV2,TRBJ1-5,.,CASSLGGSQPQHF
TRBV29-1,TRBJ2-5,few,CSGNRDQETQYF
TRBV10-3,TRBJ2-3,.,CATGTSGGSTDTQYF
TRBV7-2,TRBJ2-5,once,CASSRPGETQYF
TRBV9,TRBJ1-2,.,CASSPGTGFYGYTF
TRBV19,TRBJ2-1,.,CASSPLDRGGNEQFF
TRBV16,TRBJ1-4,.,CASSQSWEKLFF
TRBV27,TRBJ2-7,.,CASSPLAGDNYEQYF
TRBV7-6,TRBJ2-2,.,CASSLAGLVSGELFF
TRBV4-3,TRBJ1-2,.,CASSPLPPNYGYTF
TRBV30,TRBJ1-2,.,CAWSARGPESCTF
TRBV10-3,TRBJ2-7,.,CAISEFPGDYEQYF
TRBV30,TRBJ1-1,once,CAWSRDQNTEAFF
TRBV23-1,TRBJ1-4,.,CASELLRGGVEKLFF
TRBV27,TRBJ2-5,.,CASSLSAGASERGTQYF
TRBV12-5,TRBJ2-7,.,CASVLTEAVYEQYF
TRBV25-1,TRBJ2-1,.,CASSRGGSSYNEQFF
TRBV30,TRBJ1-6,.,CAWKAEGNSPLHF
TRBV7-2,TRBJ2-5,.,CASSRRQAGETQYF
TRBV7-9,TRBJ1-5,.,CASSFGSPRGNQPQHF
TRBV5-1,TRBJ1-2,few,CASSAQTGGGGYTF
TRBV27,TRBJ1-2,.,CASSLSLTLPYGYTF
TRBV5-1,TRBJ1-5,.,CASSSGGANQPQHF
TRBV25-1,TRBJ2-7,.,CASRPDREPYEQYF
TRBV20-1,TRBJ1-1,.,CSASHRGGNTEAFF
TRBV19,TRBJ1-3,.,CASSIGDSDSGNTIYF
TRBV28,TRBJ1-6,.,CASSFIPGQGRSPLHF
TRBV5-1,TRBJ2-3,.,CASSLIFTDTQYF
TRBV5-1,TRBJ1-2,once,CASSPGDGYTF
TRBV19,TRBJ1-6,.,CATTGGGRNSPLHF
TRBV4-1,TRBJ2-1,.,CASSQDPSGGHNEQFF
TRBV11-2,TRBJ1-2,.,CASSLLSGYGYTF
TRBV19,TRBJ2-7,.,CASSVGGNYEQYF
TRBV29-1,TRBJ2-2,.,CSVGTGRTGELFF
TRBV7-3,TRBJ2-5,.,CASSSGAAGEETQYF
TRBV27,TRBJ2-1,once,CASSQTSGGIGSYNEQFF